The T cell receptor beta chain described here comes from a study of blood T cell repertoires in COVID-19. Original methodology: Reference gene primers were amplified, and this amplification served to estimate nucleated cell counts. The method was immunoSEQ multiplex PCR; TCRdb's version includes in-frame clones alone and lacks a portion of them. D and trimming were read from the DNA, whereas the V and J calls and clone size are those reported in that table. In the table there are hundreds of thousands of clones, more than 75% of which are singletons. The germline gives CDR1 SGHRS, CDR2 YFSETQ. Deletions cut 0 bases from V and 3 bases from J, with 10 bases between. CDR3 size: 15 residues.

The origin of this receptor is a man between 40 and 49 years old in a cohort exposed to, infected with or recovered from COVID-19 (not recorded which). The source material was PBMCs or T cells enriched from blood (not recorded which). The chain is built from TRBV5-1 and TRBJ1-5; D remains unclear. CDR3: CASSLAPGLNQPQHF. The CDR3 DNA reads TGCGCCAGCAGCTTGGCCCCAGGCCTCAATCAGCCCCAGCATTTT. Full variable domain (remainder filled in from reference TRBV5-1 and TRBJ1-5): KAGVTQTPRYLIKTRGQQVTLSCSPISGHRSVSWYQQTPGQGLQFLFEYFSETQRNKGNFPGRFSGRQFSNSRSEMNVSTLELGDSALYLCASSLAPGLNQPQHFGDGTRLSIL.